This T cell receptor beta chain is from a study of Graves' ophthalmopathy and Graves' hyperthyroidism (dated by TCRdb to between 2018 and 2020). Study-wide context: Peripheral blood samples were taken at the time of initial diagnosis, before any treatment was given. In roughly 6 hyperthyroidism patients, T-cell repertoires of thyroid tissue and blood were compared. The independent validation cohort included 18 to 20 hyperthyroidism patients plus 17 patients who later progressed from hyperthyroidism to ophthalmopathy. In total, approximately 140 blood samples were TCR-sequenced: approximately 42 ophthalmopathy, under 85 hyperthyroidism and approximately 17 hyperthyroidism-to-ophthalmopathy patients. Following sample collection, hyperthyroidism patients were given methimazole at a starting dose of 30 mg daily, and ophthalmopathy patients were given high-dose intravenous methylprednisolone. TCR beta repertoire signatures were used to distinguish Graves' ophthalmopathy from Graves' hyperthyroidism and to predict progression to ophthalmopathy. A discovery set of 100 patients (43 ophthalmopathy, 55 to 60 stable hyperthyroidism) was enrolled to explore V-J signatures distinguishing ophthalmopathy from hyperthyroidism. On the study overall, not on this receptor specifically: In cross-validation, the 13-signature model distinguished ophthalmopathy from stable hyperthyroidism with approximately 85% sensitivity and about 81% specificity, and in the test set the corresponding values were approximately 80% and 68%. Sample size was not predetermined statistically, and investigators were not blinded to group allocation. In validation, the model predicted ophthalmopathy progression with roughly 68% sensitivity and approximately 75% specificity; about a dozen predicted patients were CT-confirmed with GO in a median of around 6 months. Most expanded thyroid clonotypes with a frequency above 0.001 also appeared in blood, which suggests that blood repertoires may reflect the immune response in the thyroid.

Concerning this clonotype: Its antigen specificity is not known. No much larger clonotype is one base removed from it; base qualities were not supplied.

Hyperthyroidism was defined as stable when no progression to ophthalmopathy occurred within 18 months of follow-up. Patients with hyperthyroidism were aged 18 to 65 years, had been newly diagnosed, and had a disease duration of less than 2 months. Patients were excluded if they had other autoimmune diseases, uncontrolled infections, pregnancy or lactation. Clinical symptoms, serum thyroxine, TRAb, thyroid ultrasound and orbital computed tomography were used for diagnosis. Ficoll-Paque density gradient centrifugation was used to isolate PBMCs from around 10 ml of fresh peripheral blood. Trizol reagent was used to extract the total RNA, and its quality was then checked on an Agilent 2100 Bioanalyzer. For repertoire sequencing, the TCR beta CDR3 regions were amplified from RNA transcripts. The first round of RT-PCR was done with HTBI primers and the Qiagen OneStep RT-PCR kit, and was followed by a second round of multiplex PCR, then size selection and purification. The libraries underwent paired-end sequencing with 100 bp reads on an Illumina HiSeq2000. The authors' pipeline ran thus. Reads were processed with SOAPnuke, discarding reads with adapters, uncalled bases, mean Phred below 15, or no exact constant-primer or identifier match. High-quality paired reads were merged with COPE v1.2.5. Unique nucleotide sequences were defined as clonotypes and aligned to IMGT TRB V, D and J references using MiTCR v1.1. The analysis was limited to V-J combinations with a frequency above 0.0001, which together covered 99% to 99.2% of the repertoires. For each V-J combination, a TCR clonal expansion and chaos score was defined as the ratio of F50 clonal expansion to chaos observed in the TCRdist matrix. Welch's t-statistics and random forest were used to narrow the features down to around 12 V-J combinations, which were then fed into a naive Bayes classifier. The Morisita-Horn index was used to measure how similar the thyroid and blood repertoires were. TCRdb's own reprocessing of the public reads used fastp at Q25 and MiXCR and kept productive beta chains. Rows are combined by CDR3 protein, so each entry shows the most common genes and DNA. TCRdb's processing, not the authors', yielded these V and J calls. The sample includes some 360,000 distinct CDR3 sequences, with about 17% observed a single time. Together, the top ten hold approximately 2.4% of the sample.

The CDR3 spans 15 residues, from the cysteine through the phenylalanine. Only the CDR3 DNA is retained, 45 bases long and in frame from the first base. According to the germline V gene, CDR1 reads MGHDK and CDR2 reads SYGVNS. V is trimmed back by 1 base and J by 5 bases, and the junction contains 6 bases that no gene match accounts for. The TCR was taken from an adult woman with stable Graves' hyperthyroidism. The chain is assembled from TRBV25-1 and TRBJ2-5, with 8 bases aligning to TRBD2. Sequencing was done on a sample of peripheral blood. The CDR3 region: CASSEWIAGPETQYF. Here is the DNA: TGTGCCAGCAGTGAATGGATAGCGGGACCGGAGACCCAGTACTTC.